A single sample is the source of the 10 T cell receptor beta chains below, sequenced in a study of blood T cell repertoires in COVID-19. The assay was immunoSEQ multiplex PCR, and TCRdb's table has in-frame clones only and misses some. Among roughly 340,000 clones listed, 87% were seen once. Sequenced input: peripheral blood. The receptor source for this set is a woman aged 50 to 60 with COVID-19, enrolled during active disease.

Only one count was recorded for this clone. V usage is TRBV5-1 and J usage is TRBJ1-1; D gene ambiguous. The CDR3 is made up of 14 amino acids. Deletions cut 0 bases from V and 1 base from J, with 7 bases between. Germline V gene lookup returns CDR1 SGHRS and CDR2 YFSETQ. The CDR3 DNA sequence: TGCGCCAGCAGCTTGGAGCCAGGGAACACTGAAGCTTTCTTT. This encodes CASSLEPGNTEAFF.

The chain employs TRBV24-1 and TRBJ2-5; TRBD1 matches 8 bases. Germline trimming cut 4 bases from V and 3 bases from J; bases unmatched to any gene: 3. Germline CDR1 reads KGHDR; CDR2 reads SFDVKD. This CDR3 spans 14 amino acids. CDR3 DNA sequence: TGTGCCACCAGTGACCGGACAGGGAAAGAGACCCAGTACTTC. Protein sequence: CATSDRTGKETQYF.

The chain employs TRBV11-2 and TRBJ2-5, with 7 bases lining up with TRBD2. Trimming at V came to 8 bases and at J to 1 base, leaving 7 bases not matched to a gene. This CDR3 is built from 14 residues. The germline V gene encodes CDR1 SGHAT and CDR2 FQNNGV. CDR3 coding DNA: TGTGCCAGCTTCGGGGAGGGCTCCCAAGAGACCCAGTACTTC. Translation gives CASFGEGSQETQYF. The variable domain in full, with the rest retrieved from reference TRBV11-2 and TRBJ2-5, is EAGVAQSPRYKIIEKRQSVAFWCNPISGHATLYWYQQILGQGPKLLIQFQNNGVVDDSQLPKDRFSAERLKGVDSTLKIQPAKLEDSAVYLCASFGEGSQETQYFGPGTRLLVL.

The chain recombines TRBV5-4 with TRBJ1-1; TRBD1 matches 7 bases. The germline CDR1 and CDR2 sequences are SGHNT and YYREEE (reference sequence). Losses at the gene ends were 5 bases for V and 2 bases for J; bases not matched to a gene: 9. The CDR3 runs to 15 residues. The CDR3 bases are TGTGCCAGCAGACTAGAGGGGGCCCGAAACACTGAAGCTTTCTTT. Its translation is CASRLEGARNTEAFF.

This clone was observed a handful of times. The rearrangement uses TRBV19 and TRBJ1-3, with a possible D match to TRBD1 (6 bases). V lost 3 bases and J lost 0, with 12 bases in between. Germline V gene data show CDR1 as LNHDA and CDR2 as SQIVND (reference sequence). This CDR3 is built from 16 residues. In DNA, the CDR3 is TGTGCCAGTAGTATGCAGGGGATCTTCTCTGGAAACACCATATATTTT. Amino acids: CASSMQGIFSGNTIYF.

The chain recombines TRBV7-2 with TRBJ2-2; tentatively, D is TRBD1 (6 bases). The CDR3 runs to 16 residues. The V gene lost 2 bases and the J gene lost 2 bases, with 12 bases spanning the gap. Germline CDR1 and CDR2: SGHTA and FQGNSA. The CDR3 sequence is CASSLQGPTNTGELFF. The CDR3 coding sequence is TGTGCCAGCAGCTTACAGGGGCCAACTAACACCGGGGAGCTGTTTTTT.

This chain connects TRBV5-1 to TRBJ2-5, with 8 nucleotides matching TRBD2. Germline values: CDR1 SGHRS, CDR2 YFSETQ. This CDR3 has 13 amino acids. The ends lost 5 bases at V and 3 bases at J; junction bases unmatched: 3. CDR3 sequence (DNA): TGCGCCAGCAGTTTAGCGGGAAAAGAGACCCAGTACTTC. This gives the protein CASSLAGKETQYF.

The CDR3 region has the DNA TGTGCCAGCAGCTTATGGCCTAGCGGGAGGGTGATCAATGAGCAGTTCTTC. It encodes CASSLWPSGRVINEQFF. The chain links TRBV7-9 to TRBJ2-1; 12 nucleotides agree with TRBD2. CDR1 SEHNR and CDR2 FQNEAQ come from the germline V gene (reference sequence). This CDR3 region has 17 residues. V trimming: 2 bases; J trimming: 6 bases; junction bases outside the gene matches: 8.

V gene TRBV28 combines with J gene TRBJ1-4; D not resolved. Deletions cut 2 bases from V and 9 bases from J, with 13 bases between. The CDR3 totals 14 residues. Germline values: CDR1 MDHEN, CDR2 SYDVKM. The CDR3 reads CASSLGTVGKKLFF. CDR3 sequence (DNA): TGTGCCAGCAGTTTAGGAACAGTAGGTAAAAAACTGTTTTTT.

The V and J genes are TRBV6-2 or TRBV6-3 and TRBJ1-2; unclear D gene. The CDR3 consists of 12 residues. Germline V CDR1 and CDR2: MNHEY, SVGEGT. V was shortened by 3 bases and J by 6 bases, with 8 bases between the two germline ends. The chain's CDR3 is CASSYGQHGYTF. DNA for the CDR3: TGTGCCAGCAGTTATGGGCAGCATGGCTACACCTTC.